Listed below are T cell receptor beta chains from one sample, sequenced in a study of blood T cell repertoires in COVID-19. Libraries were prepared by immunoSEQ multiplex PCR; TCRdb keeps only in-frame clonotypes and omits some of them. The data hold approximately 94,000 clones, with 70% to 90% observed a single time. Sequenced: peripheral blood. The receptors were sampled from a man aged 45-65 years with active or convalescent COVID-19. Both conserved end residues are part of each CDR3. The D gene is left open where the match is weak. Clone size, where shown, is once, few, many, or a class for clones that have expanded.

16	TRBJ2-7	once	NA	TRBV4-2	TGTGCCAGCAGCCAAGGGCCAGCGGGTAACGACTACGAGCAGTACTTC	CASSQGPAGNDYEQYF
14	TRBJ1-2	NA	NA	TRBV30	TGTGCCTGGAGTGTACAGATGTCAGGCTATGGCTACACCTTC	CAWSVQMSGYGYTF
14	TRBJ2-1	NA	TRBD1	TRBV2	TGTGCCAGCAGTTGGGGGACAGGCTACAATGAGCAGTTCTTC	CASSWGTGYNEQFF
17	TRBJ2-3	NA	NA	TRBV19	TGTGCCAGTAGTATAAGGGGGTCGGGATATGGCACAGATACGCAGTATTTT	CASSIRGSGYGTDTQYF
15	TRBJ1-3	NA	TRBD1	TRBV11-2	TGTGCCAGCAGCCCACGACAGGGACCAGGAAACACCATATATTTT	CASSPRQGPGNTIYF
13	TRBJ2-4	few	TRBD2	TRBV29-1	TGCAGCGTTGAAGTTGGACTAGAAAACATTCAGTACTTC	CSVEVGLENIQYF
13	TRBJ2-3	once	NA	TRBV12-3/TRBV12-4	TGTGCCAGCAGTTCGAACTTAGTGAATACGCAGTATTTT	CASSSNLVNTQYF
14	TRBJ2-1	NA	TRBD2	TRBV6-4	TGTGCCAGACGACTAGCGGGAGGGCAAAATGAGCAGTTCTTC	CARRLAGGQNEQFF
16	TRBJ1-1	NA	NA	TRBV19	TGTGCCAGTAGTCCACTTCCTGATCAGGCGGGCACTGAAGCTTTCTTT	CASSPLPDQAGTEAFF
16	TRBJ2-3	NA	TRBD2	TRBV11-2	TGTGCCAGCAGCCTAAGTCGCTCAACGGGAGGGGATACGCAGTATTTT	CASSLSRSTGGDTQYF
15	TRBJ1-2	NA	NA	TRBV5-6	TGTGCCAGCAGCTTGTCAGGGGCAGGGGACTATGGCTACACCTTC	CASSLSGAGDYGYTF
14	TRBJ2-7	NA	NA	TRBV5-6	TGTGCCAGCAGCTGGAGAACAGGCTCCTACGAGCAGTACTTC	CASSWRTGSYEQYF
15	TRBJ2-5	NA	NA	TRBV7-9	TGTGCCAGCAGCCCCGGAGACTATGGTCGGGAGACCCAGTACTTC	CASSPGDYGRETQYF
16	TRBJ1-6	NA	NA	TRBV18	TGTGCCAGCTCACCAACCCCAGGGAACTATAATTCACCCCTCCACTTT	CASSPTPGNYNSPLHF
16	TRBJ1-1	NA	NA	TRBV6-1	TGTGCCAGCAGTGAAGCGATTGGGGGGAAGGACACTGAAGCTTTCTTT	CASSEAIGGKDTEAFF
21	TRBJ2-3	NA	NA	TRBV7-5	TGTGTCAGAGCCAGTTCGGTGGGATTTACTAGCGGGTTTACTAGCACAGATACGCAGTATTTT	CVRASSVGFTSGFTSTDTQYF